This record covers a single T cell receptor (beta chain). Its antigen is not known. This sample also contains other DNA sequences that code for the same CDR3. After isolation, RNA underwent reverse transcription to generate cDNA as the sequencing template. Assay used: immunoSEQ multiplex PCR; TCRdb lists only in-frame clones, some missing. The data hold 200,000 to 250,000 clones, with approximately 67% observed a single time. The data derive from a study of CD8+ T cells in alopecia areata. About the research overall: Oral tofacitinib, 5 to 10 mg twice daily, was given in an open-label trial. Regarding the study as a whole: Many expanded lesional clones persisted in scalp and blood during tofacitinib.

V lost 6 bases and J lost 3; bases outside the gene matches: 0. This CDR3 has 13 residues. Germline V lookup: CDR1 MGHDK, CDR2 SYGVNS. The treatment: oral pan-JAK inhibitor, 5-10 mg twice daily. The chain combines TRBV25-1 with TRBJ1-2; 11 bases line up with TRBD1. The sequence came from a human donor with alopecia areata. This sample comprised CD4+ T cells sorted from blood, obtained around week 46, from a patient treated with tofacitinib. In DNA form, the CDR3 reads TGTGCCAGCAGGGGACAGGGGGACTATGGCTACACCTTC. Its protein product is CASRGQGDYGYTF.